This TCR beta chain originates from a study of T cell responses to AZD1222 COVID-19 vaccine. General study results and limits: Females outnumbered males among donors, who were mostly white British; clonal diversity was possibly underestimated. Researchers report vaccine-associated CD4 TCRs spanning spike, with dominance at 160-218 and 743-854.

Notes on this clone: Antigen: not known.

The data were produced by immunoSEQ multiplex PCR, yet TCRdb's version contains in-frame clones alone and is incomplete. The sample includes under 150,000 clones, roughly nine tenths of them seen just once. The CDR3 runs 15 residues. The germline V gene has CDR1 WSHSY and CDR2 SAAADI. With V trimmed by 5 bases and J by 2 bases, 5 bases remained unmatched. This clonotype was obtained from an adult who received the AZD1222 COVID-19 vaccine. The J gene is TRBJ2-3, the V gene TRBV10-2, with TRBD2 identical over 9 bases. Sequences were derived from peripheral blood, sampled 28 days after the second AZD1222 dose. The CDR3 spells CASSSSGEPTDTQYF. In DNA form, the CDR3 reads TGCGCCAGCAGTTCTAGCGGGGAGCCCACAGATACGCAGTATTTT.